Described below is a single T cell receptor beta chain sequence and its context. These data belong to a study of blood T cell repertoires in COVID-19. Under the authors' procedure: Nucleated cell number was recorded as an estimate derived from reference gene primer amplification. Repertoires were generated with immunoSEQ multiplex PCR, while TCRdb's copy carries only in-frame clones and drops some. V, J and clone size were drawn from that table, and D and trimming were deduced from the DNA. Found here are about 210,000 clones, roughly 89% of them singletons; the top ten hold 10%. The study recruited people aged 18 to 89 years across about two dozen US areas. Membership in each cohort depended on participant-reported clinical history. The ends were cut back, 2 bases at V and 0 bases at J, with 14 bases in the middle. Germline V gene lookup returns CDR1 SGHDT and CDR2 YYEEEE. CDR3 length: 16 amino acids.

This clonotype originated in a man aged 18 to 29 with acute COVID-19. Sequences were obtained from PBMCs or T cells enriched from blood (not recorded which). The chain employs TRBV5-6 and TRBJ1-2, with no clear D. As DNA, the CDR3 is TGTGCCAGCAGCTTAGGGCCGGGGAGGACTAACTATGGCTACACCTTC. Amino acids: CASSLGPGRTNYGYTF.